The next 26 T cell receptor beta chains were all read from a single sample in a study of cytomegalovirus exposure and HLA in healthy donors. Sequenced by immunoSEQ multiplex PCR; TCRdb stores in-frame clones only, minus some. This sample has 120,000 or so clones, with roughly 87% found just once. Sequenced material: PBMCs. These receptors all stem from a young woman in good health and CMV-seronegative.

This rearrangement joins TRBV10-3 to TRBJ2-1; 8 nucleotides match TRBD2. This CDR3 region has 16 residues. Germline lookup yields CDR1 ENHRY and CDR2 SYGVKD. V shed 3 bases, J shed 4 bases, and the junction held 8 bases outside the gene matches. In DNA form, the CDR3 reads TGTGCCATCAGTGATGAGGCGGGGGGTTCTTACAATGAGCAGTTCTTC. Its protein is CAISDEAGGSYNEQFF.

This clone has only one observation. The rearrangement uses TRBV28 and TRBJ2-4; 9 nucleotides line up with TRBD1. The junction had 13 bases not matched to a gene; V was cut back by 6 bases and J by 10 bases. Germline values: CDR1 MDHEN, CDR2 SYDVKM. CDR3 length: 15 residues. CDR3 coding DNA: TGTGCCAGCAGCCGAGGCGGGACAGGGAGGGATATTCAGTACTTC. Encoded protein: CASSRGGTGRDIQYF.

The chain recombines TRBV2 with TRBJ2-1; TRBD1 might be the D (6 bases). The V gene lost 8 bases and the J gene lost 7 bases, with 15 bases spanning the gap. This CDR3 comprises 13 residues. Germline CDR1 SNHLY, CDR2 FYNNEI. CDR3 protein: CASGTPLGNEQFF. CDR3 in DNA: TGTGCCAGCGGGACACCCCTTGGGAATGAGCAGTTCTTC.

The rearrangement links TRBV6-5 to TRBJ1-1, with D possibly matching TRBD1 (5 bases). Germline V gene sequence: CDR1 MNHEY, CDR2 SVGAGI. V shed 5 bases and J shed 0 bases, with 13 bases lying between them. The CDR3 consists of 15 residues. CDR3 amino acids: CASSPVAGLNTEAFF. As DNA, the CDR3 is TGTGCCAGCAGTCCCGTGGCAGGGCTGAACACTGAAGCTTTCTTT.

The rearrangement uses TRBV5-1 and TRBJ1-2, with 11 bases identical to TRBD1. Losses at the gene ends were 1 base for V and 2 bases for J; bases not matched to a gene: 4. CDR3 length equals 16 residues. Germline V gene data show CDR1 as SGHRS and CDR2 as YFSETQ. The DNA for the CDR3 is TGCGCCAGCAGCTTGACGGGACAGGGGGTGAACTATGGCTACACCTTC. Translated, it gives CASSLTGQGVNYGYTF.

This clone turned up a few times. The chain combines TRBV30 with TRBJ1-2; 9 bases align to TRBD1. From germline, CDR1 is GTSNPN and CDR2 SVGIG (reference sequence). This CDR3 is built from 13 residues. The trim removed 1 base at V and 8 bases at J, leaving 5 bases unmatched. CDR3 residues: CAWSAGTGFGYTF. The DNA of the CDR3 is TGTGCCTGGAGTGCCGGGACAGGGTTCGGCTACACCTTC. The full variable domain, completed using reference TRBV30 and TRBJ1-2, is SQTIHQWPATLVQPVGSPLSLECTVEGTSNPNLYWYRQAAGRGLQLLFYSVGIGQISSEVPQNLSASRPQDRQFILSSKKLLLSDSGFYLCAWSAGTGFGYTFGSGTRLTVV.

This chain uses TRBV7-8 with TRBJ2-1; 7 nucleotides align to TRBD2. V shed 5 bases, J shed 0 bases, and the junction held 7 bases outside the gene matches. The CDR3 sequence is 16 residues long. CDR1 is SGHVS and CDR2 is FQNEAQ in the germline V gene. CDR3 amino acids: CASSDSLAASYNEQFF. The DNA of the CDR3 is TGTGCCAGCAGCGATAGTCTAGCGGCCTCCTACAATGAGCAGTTCTTC. Full variable domain (rest looked up from reference TRBV7-8 and TRBJ2-1): GAGVSQSPRYKVAKRGQDVALRCDPISGHVSLFWYQQALGQGPEFLTYFQNEAQLDKSGLPSDRFFAERPEGSVSTLKIQRTQQEDSAVYLCASSDSLAASYNEQFFGPGTRLTVL.

The chain joins TRBV30 to TRBJ2-2; D may be TRBD1 (6 bases). In germline, CDR1 is GTSNPN, CDR2 SVGIG (reference sequence). V lost 6 bases, J lost 1 base, and 9 bases lay in between. The CDR3 length is 13 residues. This CDR3 is CACSGVNTGELFF. CDR3 DNA: TGTGCCTGCTCAGGGGTGAACACCGGGGAGCTGTTTTTT.

The rearrangement uses TRBV28 and TRBJ1-5; D call uncertain. CDR1 and CDR2 (germline): MDHEN, SYDVKM. This CDR3 has 11 residues. V was shortened by 8 bases and J by 2 bases, with 4 bases between the two germline ends. The DNA for the CDR3 is TGTGCCAGCGAGGGCAATCAGCCCCAGCATTTT. Translation gives CASEGNQPQHF. Drawing the rest from reference TRBV28 and TRBJ1-5, the complete variable domain is DVKVTQSSRYLVKRTGEKVFLECVQDMDHENMFWYRQDPGLGLRLIYFSYDVKMKEKGDIPEGYSVSREKKERFSLILESASTNQTSMYLCASEGNQPQHFGDGTRLSIL.

The gene calls are TRBV6-6 and TRBJ2-7, with TRBD1 matching over 7 bases. This CDR3 comprises 12 residues. Germline V gene lookup returns CDR1 MNHNY and CDR2 SVGAGI (reference sequence). J gave up 12 bases and V 6 bases, and 11 bases lay outside the gene matches. CDR3 loop: CASSLSTGPLYV. The DNA for the CDR3 is TGTGCCAGCAGCCTATCGACAGGGCCGTTGTACGTC.

The chain links TRBV6-1 to TRBJ1-5; TRBD1 aligns across 7 bases. Trimming at V came to 4 bases and at J to 2 bases, leaving 11 bases not matched to a gene. CDR1 and CDR2 from the germline V gene are MNHNS and SASEGT. CDR3 size: 17 residues. The CDR3 region has the DNA TGTGCCAGCAGTGGGACAGGTCTCATAGTTGGCAATCAGCCCCAGCATTTT. Protein: CASSGTGLIVGNQPQHF.

The rearrangement links TRBV19 to TRBJ1-1; no clear D gene. Deletions cut 5 bases from V and 3 bases from J, with 13 bases between. The CDR3 contains 14 residues. Germline CDR1 is LNHDA and CDR2 is SQIVND (reference sequence). The CDR3 loop is CASSSEDVDTEAFF. The CDR3 DNA reads TGTGCCAGTAGTTCGGAGGACGTTGACACTGAAGCTTTCTTT.

The rearrangement joins TRBV9 to TRBJ2-1, with 7 bases matching TRBD1. Germline CDR1 and CDR2: SGDLS and YYNGEE. This CDR3 comprises 15 residues. V shed 3 bases and J 6 bases; nucleotides not matched to a gene: 9. The CDR3: CASSAGGQRFNEQFF. As DNA, the CDR3 is TGTGCCAGCAGCGCAGGGGGACAGAGATTCAATGAGCAGTTCTTC.

The chain employs TRBV30 and TRBJ2-2; TRBD1 is a possible D gene (5 bases). V shed 1 base and J shed 5 bases, with 8 bases lying between them. Germline V gene sequence: CDR1 GTSNPN, CDR2 SVGIG (reference sequence). This CDR3 is 13 amino acids long. CDR3 region: CAWSDGATGELFF. DNA of the CDR3: TGTGCCTGGAGTGATGGGGCAACCGGGGAGCTGTTTTTT.

This rearrangement joins TRBV6-1 to TRBJ1-1, with 10 bases fitting TRBD1. Germline V gene sequence: CDR1 MNHNS, CDR2 SASEGT. V shed 6 bases and J 7 bases; nucleotides not matched to a gene: 8. The CDR3 runs to 14 residues. The CDR3 nucleotides read TGTGCCAGCAGCAGACAGGGGGCCGGGGGTGAAGCTTTCTTT. Encoded protein: CASSRQGAGGEAFF.

This chain connects TRBV10-3 to TRBJ2-6; D may be TRBD2 (6 bases). Germline values: CDR1 ENHRY, CDR2 SYGVKD. CDR3 length: 17 residues. Trimming removed 3 bases from V and 0 bases from J, with 12 bases in between. The CDR3 DNA follows: TGTGCCATCAGTGATTCGGGGGAGAGCTCTGGGGCCAACGTCCTGACTTTC. Translation gives CAISDSGESSGANVLTF.

J is TRBJ2-3 and V is TRBV28, with 11 bases fitting TRBD2. This CDR3 contains 17 residues. The J segment lost 3 bases and the V segment lost 3 bases, leaving 8 bases of the junction unmatched. Germline V gene lookup returns CDR1 MDHEN and CDR2 SYDVKM. The DNA of the CDR3 is TGTGCCAGCAGTTTGTTAACGCTAGCGGGAGGTACAGATACGCAGTATTTT. Protein product: CASSLLTLAGGTDTQYF.

As regards this clone: The sample has other DNA sequences that encode this CDR3 too. The chain combines TRBV28 with TRBJ1-3; a weak D match, TRBD1 (5 bases). Germline CDR1 and CDR2: MDHEN and SYDVKM. The CDR3 is 14 amino acids. The V end was cut by 5 bases, the J end by 4 bases, with 12 bases between. This chain's CDR3 is CASSLPGSGNTIYF. In DNA form, the CDR3 reads TGTGCCAGCAGTCTCCCAGGGTCCGGAAACACCATATATTTT.

The gene calls are TRBV30 and TRBJ1-4, with D perhaps TRBD1 (6 bases). V was pared by 1 base and J by 0 bases, with 18 bases between. Germline loops: CDR1 GTSNPN, CDR2 SVGIG (reference sequence). The CDR3 extends over 18 amino acids. This chain's CDR3 is CAWSGQRTAPTTNEKLFF. CDR3 coding DNA: TGTGCCTGGAGTGGGCAACGGACAGCCCCGACAACTAATGAAAAACTGTTTTTT.

The rearrangement uses TRBV4-1 and TRBJ2-1, with 12 bases that match TRBD2. Looked up from germline, CDR1 is MGHRA and CDR2 is YSYEKL. V shed 6 bases, J shed 7 bases, and the junction held 13 bases outside the gene matches. The CDR3 loop spans 17 amino acids. In DNA form, the CDR3 reads TGCGCCAGCAGTCCTAGCGGGAGGGCTGGAAGGTTTAATGAGCAGTTCTTC. Translating it yields CASSPSGRAGRFNEQFF.

This clone was detected only once. V usage is TRBV7-2 and J usage is TRBJ1-3, with a weak D call TRBD1 (5 bases). Germline CDR1 SGHTA, CDR2 FQGNSA. The CDR3 runs 15 residues. V was clipped by 5 bases and J by 4 bases, with 15 bases between them. CDR3 bases: TGTGCCAGCAGCCTGGGGGGGGGAACCGGAAACACCATATATTTT. It encodes CASSLGGGTGNTIYF.

V and J are TRBV2 and TRBJ2-5; perhaps TRBD2 as D (5 bases). Trimming took off 3 bases at V and 5 bases at J, with 16 bases between the two ends. Germline CDR1 is SNHLY and CDR2 is FYNNEI. This CDR3 is 15 amino acids long. CDR3 sequence: CASSEGRGREETQYF. CDR3 nucleotide sequence: TGTGCCAGCAGTGAGGGTCGCGGAAGGGAGGAGACCCAGTACTTC. The entire variable domain, with the rest obtained from reference TRBV2 and TRBJ2-5, is as follows: EPEVTQTPSHQVTQMGQEVILRCVPISNHLYFYWYRQILGQKVEFLVSFYNNEISEKSEIFDDQFSVERPDGSNFTLKIRSTKLEDSAMYFCASSEGRGREETQYFGPGTRLLVL.

The rearrangement uses TRBV27 and TRBJ1-2, with 10 bases matching TRBD1. Germline CDR1 MNHEY, CDR2 SMNVEV (reference sequence). The trim removed 5 bases at V and 4 bases at J, leaving 7 bases unmatched. The CDR3 is 15 residues long. CDR3 sequence reads: CASSARQGAGYGYTF. The CDR3 nucleotides are TGTGCCAGCAGTGCCCGACAGGGGGCTGGCTATGGCTACACCTTC.

The chain combines TRBV19 with TRBJ1-2; D call uncertain. This CDR3 has 12 amino acids. CDR1 is LNHDA and CDR2 is SQIVND in the germline V gene (reference sequence). V gave up 7 bases and J gave up 4 bases, with 10 bases separating them. DNA of the CDR3: TGTGCCAGTACCAAGGAGAGCTATGGCTACACCTTC. It specifies CASTKESYGYTF.

The chain couples TRBV6-1 to TRBJ1-4; no firm D call. Germline V gene sequence: CDR1 MNHNS, CDR2 SASEGT. The CDR3 length is 14 residues. Trimming left V 4 bases short and J 8 bases short, with 14 bases between. CDR3: CASSGEGAREKLFF. CDR3 DNA sequence: TGTGCCAGCAGTGGGGAGGGAGCCCGAGAAAAACTGTTTTTT.

The sample holds a few counts of this clone. The chain uses TRBV6-5 and TRBJ1-2; no reliable D call. Deletions cut 4 bases from V and 6 bases from J, with 12 bases between. Germline CDR1 and CDR2: MNHEY and SVGAGI. The CDR3 covers 13 residues. CDR3 in amino acids: CASSSRQFDGYTF. In DNA form, the CDR3 reads TGTGCCAGCAGTTCGCGGCAGTTCGATGGCTACACCTTC.